This T cell receptor beta chain appears in the sequencing data of a study of cytomegalovirus exposure and HLA in healthy donors. A remark on this clone: Its antigen is not identified.

Study-wide findings and caveats: Within an earlier analysis, most TCR beta V segments proved productive either about 87% or about 30% of the time. According to a later analysis, most TCR beta chains associated with CMV appeared HLA-restricted.

13 Jbeta primers and 60 Vbeta primers were used for the PCR. How the authors handled the data: Later, an analysis found 80 million or so unique TCR beta chains, and approximately 10 million of these were shared. Method: immunoSEQ multiplex PCR; TCRdb's copy keeps in-frame clones and lacks some. V and J calls plus clone size are reproduced from that table; the DNA served to infer D and trimming. There are under 200,000 clones in the sample; approximately 76% occur only once, and 4.5% to 5.5% lies in the top ten. The CDR3 has 18 amino acids. The ends lost 2 bases at V and 5 bases at J; junction bases unmatched: 16. The germline V gene has CDR1 PRHDT and CDR2 FYEKMQ (reference sequence).

This receptor was identified in a woman aged 18-29 years in good health and CMV-seropositive. The rearrangement uses TRBV13 and TRBJ2-7; 9 bases match TRBD2. Sequenced sample: PBMCs. CDR3 in amino acids: CASSLSRLAAPGVDEQYF. The CDR3 DNA sequence: TGTGCCAGCAGCTTATCGAGACTAGCGGCGCCAGGAGTGGACGAGCAGTACTTC.